This TCR beta chain was recovered during a study of Ad26.COV2.S vaccination and SARS-CoV-2 variants. In the study overall: Intramuscularly, Ad26.COV2.S was given either once or twice, 56 days apart.

TCRdb's copy holds only in-frame clones and misses some; the assay was immunoSEQ multiplex PCR. The sample shows some 240,000 clones, around 88% of them seen only once. Treatment meaning: some 20 received Ad26.COV2.S at low or high dose, single or two shots; 5 received placebo; per-sample allocation not given. On day 63 after the first injection, vaccine and placebo recipients gave samples. There are 16 residues in the CDR3. Looked up from germline, CDR1 is LNHDA and CDR2 is SQIVND (reference sequence). The J segment lost 5 bases and the V segment lost 5 bases, leaving 10 bases of the junction unmatched. Study results and caveats: Reportedly, spike-specific CD8+ and CD4+ T cell responses achieved substantial breadth once vaccination had taken place. Total T cell responses may have been underestimated by the TCR breadth and depth analyses. Spike-specific TCR breadth was greater in vaccine than placebo recipients.

Remarks on this clone: No antigen is known for it.

This clonotype was sampled from a person aged 18-60 years who received the Ad26.COV2.S COVID-19 vaccine or a placebo. The material sequenced was peripheral blood, taken in a trial of Ad26.COV2.S vaccine versus placebo. The J gene is TRBJ2-1, the V gene TRBV19; 9 bases line up with TRBD1. The CDR3, as DNA: TGTGCCAGTAGTTACCCCGGGACAGGGTTTGACAATGAGCAGTTCTTC. It yields the protein CASSYPGTGFDNEQFF.